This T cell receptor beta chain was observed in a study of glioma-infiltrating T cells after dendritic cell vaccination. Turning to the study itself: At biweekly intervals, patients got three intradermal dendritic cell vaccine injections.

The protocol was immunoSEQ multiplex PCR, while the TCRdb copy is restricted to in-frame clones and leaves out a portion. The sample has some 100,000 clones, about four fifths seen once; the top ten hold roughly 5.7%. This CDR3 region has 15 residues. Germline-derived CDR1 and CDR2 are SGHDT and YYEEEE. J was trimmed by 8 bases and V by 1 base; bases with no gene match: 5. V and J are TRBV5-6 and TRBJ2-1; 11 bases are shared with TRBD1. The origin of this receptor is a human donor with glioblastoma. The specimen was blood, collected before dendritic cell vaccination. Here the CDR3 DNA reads TGTGCCAGCAGCTTGATGGACAGGGGGCGCCATGAGCAGTTCTTC. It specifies CASSLMDRGRHEQFF.